The T cell receptor (beta chain) described here comes from a study of CXCR3-negative and CXCR3-positive naive CD8 T cells. Study as a whole: A total of 130 million or so TRB reads was generated, with about 1.5 +/- 0.3 million per library. Study-level results: The study found more hydrophobic TRB CDR3s in CXCR3-positive naive cells than in CXCR3-negative naive cells.

A note on this clonotype: No antigen is known for it.

Every CD8+ T cell subset underwent triplicate sorting at some 300,000 cells apiece. 5' RACE that incorporated UMI labels was used to prepare the TRB cDNA libraries. TCRdb derives one entry per CDR3 protein from the 5' RACE reads, leaving out DNA. This repertoire includes 55,000 to 75,000 distinct CDR3 sequences. Germline assignment: CDR1 SGHRS and CDR2 YFSETQ. The CDR3 has 13 amino acids. The chain joins TRBV5-1 to TRBJ1-1; with no DNA, the TCRdb D assignment of TRBD1 cannot be verified. The sample was naive CXCR3+ CD8+ T cells from blood. Indicated subset: CD45RO-CCR7+CD27+CD95- naive CD8+ T cells expressing CXCR3 (TNR3+). The sequence derives from a human donor in good health. Some clones in this sample may be carry-over from other donors' samples. CDR3 sequence reads: CASSPPGFPEAFF. Full variable domain (remainder filled in from reference TRBV5-1 and TRBJ1-1): KAGVTQTPRYLIKTRGQQVTLSCSPISGHRSVSWYQQTPGQGLQFLFEYFSETQRNKGNFPGRFSGRQFSNSRSEMNVSTLELGDSALYLCASSPPGFPEAFFGQGTRLTVV.